The next 6 T cell receptor beta chains were all read from a single sample in a study of shared clonotypes between healthy human individuals. Sequencing was performed with immunoSEQ multiplex PCR; in TCRdb, only in-frame clones are kept and a portion is missing. This repertoire shows 1.6 million or so clones, around 97% found once; its top ten account for about 1%. Sequenced material: naive CD4+ T cells sorted from blood. The subset was: CD45RA+ positively selected. The receptors stem from a young man in good health.

The chain couples TRBV25-1 to TRBJ1-2, with D possibly TRBD1 on 5 matching bases. The ends were cut back, 3 bases at V and 6 bases at J, with 20 bases in the middle. This CDR3 has 16 residues. The germline V gene has CDR1 MGHDK and CDR2 SYGVNS. CDR3 sequence (DNA): TGTGCCAGCAGTGATTGGGGGGAGATCGGGTATGATGGCTACACCTTC. Protein sequence: CASSDWGEIGYDGYTF.

The J gene is TRBJ2-1, the V gene TRBV7-9; D is undetermined. The germline CDR1 and CDR2 sequences are SEHNR and FQNEAQ (reference sequence). Trimming shortened V by 5 bases and J by 8 bases, and 10 bases separated the two germline ends. The CDR3 loop spans 12 amino acids. The CDR3 spells CASSLPMDEQFF. The CDR3 DNA reads TGTGCCAGCAGCCTCCCTATGGATGAGCAGTTCTTC.

The V and J genes are TRBV5-1 and TRBJ2-7; weak D call: TRBD2 (6 bases). From germline, CDR1 is SGHRS and CDR2 YFSETQ. V was pared by 8 bases and J by 0 bases, with 18 bases between. The CDR3 sequence is 15 residues long. CDR3 sequence: CASSWAGSGSYEQYF. In nucleotides, the CDR3 is TGCGCCAGTTCATGGGCTGGTAGCGGCTCCTACGAGCAGTACTTC.

This chain links TRBV7-2 with TRBJ2-1; TRBD1 matches 9 bases. The germline V gene encodes CDR1 SGHTA and CDR2 FQGNSA. The junction had 11 bases not matched to a gene; V was cut back by 5 bases and J by 9 bases. The CDR3 runs 15 residues. Here the CDR3 reads CASSVTGGFVSEQFF. The CDR3 bases are TGTGCCAGCAGCGTGACAGGGGGTTTTGTCAGTGAGCAGTTCTTC.

The rearrangement joins TRBV27 to TRBJ2-7, with D perhaps matching TRBD1 or TRBD2 (5 bases each). V was pared by 6 bases and J by 0 bases, with 12 bases between. Germline CDR1 is MNHEY and CDR2 is SMNVEV (reference sequence). The CDR3 consists of 14 residues. CDR3: CASSLTGPSYEQYF. The DNA for the CDR3 is TGTGCCAGCAGCCTAACGGGGCCCTCCTACGAGCAGTACTTC.

This chain connects TRBV30 to TRBJ2-2, with D uncertain. Germline lookup yields CDR1 GTSNPN and CDR2 SVGIG (reference sequence). CDR3 length: 10 amino acids. V was trimmed by 7 bases and J by 5 bases, leaving 5 bases between them. CDR3 protein: CASFTGELFF. CDR3 sequence (DNA): TGTGCCTCTTTTACCGGGGAGCTGTTTTTT. The whole variable domain, filled in from reference TRBV30 and TRBJ2-2, reads SQTIHQWPATLVQPVGSPLSLECTVEGTSNPNLYWYRQAAGRGLQLLFYSVGIGQISSEVPQNLSASRPQDRQFILSSKKLLLSDSGFYLCASFTGELFFGEGSRLTVL.